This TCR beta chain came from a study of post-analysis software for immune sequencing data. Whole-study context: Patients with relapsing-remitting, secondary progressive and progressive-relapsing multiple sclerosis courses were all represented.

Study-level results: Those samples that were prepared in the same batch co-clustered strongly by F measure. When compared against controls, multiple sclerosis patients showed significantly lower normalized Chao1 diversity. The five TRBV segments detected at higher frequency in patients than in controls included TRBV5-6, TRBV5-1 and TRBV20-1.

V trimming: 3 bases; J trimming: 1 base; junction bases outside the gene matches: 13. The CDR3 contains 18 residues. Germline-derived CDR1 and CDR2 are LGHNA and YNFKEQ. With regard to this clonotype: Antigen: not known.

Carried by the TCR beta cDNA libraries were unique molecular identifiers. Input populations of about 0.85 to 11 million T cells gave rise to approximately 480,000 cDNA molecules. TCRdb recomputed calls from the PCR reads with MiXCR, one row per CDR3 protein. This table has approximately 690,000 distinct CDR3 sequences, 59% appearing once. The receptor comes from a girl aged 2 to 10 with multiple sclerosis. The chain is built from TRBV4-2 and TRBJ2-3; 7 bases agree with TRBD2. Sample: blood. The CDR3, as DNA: TGTGCCAGCAGCCAGGGTGCCCCAGAGGCGGGGGGCACAGATACGCAGTATTTT. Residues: CASSQGAPEAGGTDTQYF.